Below are 21 T cell receptor beta chains sequenced from a single sample in a study of blood T cell repertoires in COVID-19. Produced via immunoSEQ multiplex PCR; TCRdb's table is partial and in-frame only. The table includes some 130,000 clones, approximately 78% detected once. Sample: peripheral blood. These receptors originate from a man aged 60-69 years who had recovered from COVID-19.

The J gene is TRBJ2-5, the V gene TRBV2; 7 nucleotides align to TRBD2. There are 15 residues in the CDR3. V shed 7 bases, J shed 3 bases, and the junction held 11 bases outside the gene matches. Per the germline V gene, CDR1 is SNHLY and CDR2 is FYNNEI. Written as DNA, the CDR3 is TGTGCCAGCACCCTCCTCCGGCTAGCGGAAGAGACCCAGTACTTC. This sequence encodes CASTLLRLAEETQYF.

The chain employs TRBV18 and TRBJ2-5; maybe TRBD2 (5 bases). V was pared by 1 base and J by 0 bases, with 15 bases between. CDR1 and CDR2 (germline): KGHSH, LQKENI. This CDR3 is 17 amino acids long. The CDR3 loop reads CASSPRTGSGYQETQYF. The CDR3, as DNA: TGTGCCAGCTCACCACGGACGGGGTCGGGCTACCAAGAGACCCAGTACTTC.

J is TRBJ2-2 and V is TRBV10-3; possibly TRBD1 for D (5 bases). Germline CDR1 reads ENHRY; CDR2 reads SYGVKD. V lost 10 bases, J lost 2 bases, and 17 bases lay in between. This CDR3 region has 15 residues. This chain's CDR3 is CASTWKTVNTGELFF. The CDR3 DNA follows: TGTGCCAGCACTTGGAAGACAGTCAACACCGGGGAGCTGTTTTTT.

The chain employs TRBV30 and TRBJ1-5; D is uncertain. There are 14 residues in the CDR3. Germline V gene data show CDR1 as GTSNPN and CDR2 as SVGIG (reference sequence). V was clipped by 0 bases and J by 7 bases, with 13 bases between them. CDR3 DNA: TGTGCCTGGAGTGTAAGTACCCTCGGGCAGCCCCAGCATTTT. It is translated as CAWSVSTLGQPQHF.

V gene TRBV7-8 combines with J gene TRBJ2-3; 7 nucleotides align to TRBD1. The CDR3 totals 14 residues. With 8 bases clipped from V and 0 bases from J, the junction kept 5 bases outside the gene matches. Germline assignment: CDR1 SGHVS and CDR2 FQNEAQ. The CDR3 DNA sequence: TGTGCCAGCCGTGAGGGGGCTAGCACAGATACGCAGTATTTT. The encoded protein is CASREGASTDTQYF.

This clone was counted once. The gene calls are TRBV6-5 and TRBJ2-2; tentative D call: TRBD2 (5 bases). This CDR3 has 14 residues. Germline CDR1 and CDR2: MNHEY and SVGAGI. V was trimmed by 6 bases and J by 0 bases, leaving 8 bases between them. The CDR3 sequence: CASRAGANTGELFF. The CDR3 region has the DNA TGTGCCAGCAGGGCGGGCGCGAACACCGGGGAGCTGTTTTTT.

The chain carries TRBV13 and TRBJ2-3; tentatively, D is TRBD1 (6 bases). This CDR3 contains 16 residues. Germline CDR1 PRHDT, CDR2 FYEKMQ (reference sequence). Trimming left V 5 bases short and J 2 bases short, with 17 bases between. The CDR3, as DNA: TGTGCCAGCAGCAACCGGTGGACAGTGAACACAGATACGCAGTATTTT. It encodes CASSNRWTVNTDTQYF.

The chain uses TRBV10-3 and TRBJ1-1, with D possibly being TRBD1 (5 bases). Germline V gives CDR1 ENHRY, CDR2 SYGVKD. V was cut by 6 bases and J by 10 bases, with 12 bases left in between. The CDR3 is 11 residues long. The CDR3 DNA follows: TGTGCCATCAGATCCGACAGACCAGCTTTCTTT. Translation gives CAIRSDRPAFF.

The gene calls are TRBV6-5 and TRBJ1-5; D gene uncertain. This CDR3 has 16 residues. The V end lost 0 bases, the J end lost 0 bases, and 9 bases lay between the germline ends. In germline, CDR1 is MNHEY, CDR2 SVGAGI. The CDR3 is CASSYSSRFSNQPQHF. CDR3 DNA sequence: TGTGCCAGCAGTTACTCTAGTCGGTTTAGCAATCAGCCCCAGCATTTT.

The V and J genes are TRBV9 and TRBJ2-3; no firm D call. This CDR3 region has 14 residues. V was clipped by 4 bases and J by 2 bases, with 11 bases between them. Germline V lookup: CDR1 SGDLS, CDR2 YYNGEE. The CDR3: CASSLTDFTDTQYF. As DNA, the CDR3 is TGTGCCAGCAGCCTAACAGATTTCACAGATACGCAGTATTTT.

The chain joins TRBV6-2 or TRBV6-3 to TRBJ1-2, with 8 bases that match TRBD1. This CDR3 is 17 amino acids long. J lost 2 bases, V lost 5 bases, and 13 bases had no gene match. Germline V gives CDR1 MNHEY, CDR2 SVGEGT. The CDR3 DNA reads as TGTGCCAGCAGTCGCCTGGGACAGGAGAATTGGAACTATGGCTACACCTTC. The encoded protein is CASSRLGQENWNYGYTF.

This chain joins TRBV19 and TRBJ1-1, with D tentatively TRBD1 (6 bases). Germline V gives CDR1 LNHDA, CDR2 SQIVND (reference sequence). This CDR3 comprises 15 residues. V was trimmed by 6 bases and J by 3 bases, leaving 17 bases between them. The CDR3 DNA reads as TGTGCCAGTAGATCTCCAGGGGAGTCCGACACTGAAGCTTTCTTT. It yields the protein CASRSPGESDTEAFF. The full variable domain, in which reference TRBV19 and TRBJ1-1 provide the parts outside the CDR3, is DGGITQSPKYLFRKEGQNVTLSCEQNLNHDAMYWYRQDPGQGLRLIYYSQIVNDFQKGDIAEGYSVSREKKESFPLTVTSAQKNPTAFYLCASRSPGESDTEAFFGQGTRLTVV.

The chain employs TRBV6-2 or TRBV6-3 and TRBJ2-5; tentative D call: TRBD1 (7 bases). Germline V CDR1 and CDR2: MNHEY, SVGEGT. V was shortened by 4 bases and J by 4 bases, with 13 bases between the two germline ends. The CDR3 extends over 14 amino acids. In nucleotides, the CDR3 is TGTGCCAGCAGTTTTGACCAGGGGGGAGAGACCCAGTACTTC. Translated, it gives CASSFDQGGETQYF.

The rearrangement joins TRBV2 to TRBJ2-7, with a tentative D call TRBD1 (6 bases). CDR3 length equals 12 residues. V lost 6 bases to trimming and J lost 5 bases, with 11 bases between them. Per the germline V gene, CDR1 is SNHLY and CDR2 is FYNNEI. CDR3 amino acids: CASRVTGNEQYF. DNA for the CDR3: TGTGCCAGCAGGGTTACAGGGAACGAGCAGTACTTC.

This chain joins TRBV7-2 and TRBJ1-2; D call uncertain. Germline lookup yields CDR1 SGHTA and CDR2 FQGNSA. The CDR3 runs to 13 residues. V was trimmed by 3 bases and J by 0 bases, leaving 5 bases between them. The chain's CDR3 is CASSFHTNYGYTF. The CDR3 DNA is TGTGCCAGCAGCTTTCACACTAACTATGGCTACACCTTC.

The chain employs TRBV7-9 and TRBJ1-4, with 10 nucleotides matching TRBD1. Germline V CDR1 and CDR2: SEHNR, FQNEAQ (reference sequence). The CDR3 length is 15 residues. V was pared by 1 base and J by 7 bases, with 3 bases of the junction left unmatched. The CDR3 protein is CASSLEGQGSEKLFF. In nucleotides, the CDR3 is TGTGCCAGCAGCTTAGAGGGACAGGGGAGTGAAAAACTGTTTTTT.

The table lists this clone with a few counts. The chain carries TRBV7-2 and TRBJ1-2; tentative D call: TRBD1 (6 bases). V lost 4 bases and J lost 7, with 19 bases in between. CDR1 and CDR2 from the germline V gene are SGHTA and FQGNSA. The CDR3 loop spans 15 amino acids. For the CDR3, the DNA is TGTGCCAGCAGCTCCGCCAGAGCTCAAGGGGGTGGCTACACCTTC. This encodes CASSSARAQGGGYTF.

This clone was counted between two and nine times. The V gene is TRBV19, the J gene TRBJ2-2; 7 nucleotides align to TRBD1. V lost 6 bases and J lost 9; bases outside the gene matches: 7. The length of the CDR3 is 13 residues. The germline gives CDR1 LNHDA, CDR2 SQIVND (reference sequence). The CDR3 is CASSVQGTRELFF. CDR3 bases: TGTGCCAGTAGCGTACAGGGGACCCGGGAGCTGTTTTTT.

The chain recombines TRBV5-6 with TRBJ2-7, with D tentatively TRBD1 (6 bases). Between the trimmed V and J ends, which lost 4 bases and 5 bases, there was a span of 16 bases. Germline CDR1 SGHDT, CDR2 YYEEEE. The CDR3 runs 14 residues. CDR3 nucleotides: TGTGCCAGCAGCCCCCAAACAGGGAACCACGAGCAGTACTTC. Translating gives CASSPQTGNHEQYF.

The chain joins TRBV7-8 to TRBJ2-2; TRBD2 aligns across 11 bases. Germline values: CDR1 SGHVS, CDR2 FQNEAQ. Trimming cost V 4 bases and J 1 base; bases outside gene matches: 2. The CDR3 length is 16 residues. In DNA, the CDR3 is TGTGCCAGCAGCTCAGGACTAGCGGGGAACACCGGGGAGCTGTTTTTT. As protein: CASSSGLAGNTGELFF.

This chain uses TRBV12-3 or TRBV12-4 with TRBJ2-1, with TRBD2 as a possible D gene (5 bases). The CDR3 has 13 amino acids. Trimming took off 4 bases at V and 8 bases at J, with 12 bases between the two ends. CDR3 region: CASSYGSGDEQFF. CDR3 nucleotide sequence: TGTGCCAGCAGTTACGGCAGCGGAGATGAGCAGTTCTTC.